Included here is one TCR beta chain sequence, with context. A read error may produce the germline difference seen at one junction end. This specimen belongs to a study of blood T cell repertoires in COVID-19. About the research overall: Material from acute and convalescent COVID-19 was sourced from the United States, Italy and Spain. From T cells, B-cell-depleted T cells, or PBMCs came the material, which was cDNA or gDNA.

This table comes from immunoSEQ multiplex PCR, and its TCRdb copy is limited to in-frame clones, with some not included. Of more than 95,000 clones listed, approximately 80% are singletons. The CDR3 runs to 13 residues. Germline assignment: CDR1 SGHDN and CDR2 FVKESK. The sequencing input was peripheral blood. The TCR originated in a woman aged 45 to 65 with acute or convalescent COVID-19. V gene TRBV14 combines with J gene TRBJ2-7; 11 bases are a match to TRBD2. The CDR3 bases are TGTGCCAGCAGCCAAAGTAGCGGGAGGGCCCTCAACTTC. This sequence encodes CASSQSSGRALNF.